This is a list of T cell receptor beta chains from one sample in a study of blood T cells in healthy people across ages. TCRdb itself ran the 5' RACE reads through MiXCR, one entry per CDR3 protein. The sample records 660,000 or so distinct CDR3 sequences, under 70% being singletons. Sequencing was carried out using blood. These receptors were taken from a man aged 55 to 70 in good health. Each CDR3 is given with its conserved first and last residue. The D gene is left open where the match is weak. Size values are once, few and many counts, or a class for expanded clones, and some rows have none.

J: TRBJ1-2
size: .
D: .
V: TRBV20-1
DNA: TGCAGTGCTAGTTGGGGTTACTATGGCTACACCTTC
CDR3: CSASWGYYGYTF

J: TRBJ1-2
size: .
D: TRBD1
V: TRBV7-2
DNA: TGTGCCAGCAGCTTAGTGGCAGGGGGGGGCGATGGCTACATCTTC
CDR3: CASSLVAGGGDGYIF

J: TRBJ1-1
size: .
D: .
V: TRBV5-1
DNA: TGCGCCAGCAGCTTGGGGTGGCAGAATGAAGCTTTCTTT
CDR3: CASSLGWQNEAFF

J: TRBJ2-1
size: once
D: .
V: TRBV12-3/TRBV12-4
DNA: TGTGCCAGCAGTTTAAGGGGCAGGAGCTCCTACAATGAGCAGTTCTTC
CDR3: CASSLRGRSSYNEQFF

J: TRBJ1-1
size: few
D: .
V: TRBV28
DNA: TGTGCCAGCAGTCCCACAAGGAGGACTGAAGCTTTCTTT
CDR3: CASSPTRRTEAFF

J: TRBJ2-3
size: once
D: .
V: TRBV6-1
DNA: TGTGCCACGAGGGGTGGAAGCGGGCGACGGGATACGCAGTATTTT
CDR3: CATRGGSGRRDTQYF

J: TRBJ2-1
size: few
D: TRBD2
V: TRBV9
DNA: TGTGCCAGCAGCGCCAGGACTAGCGGGGGCTACAATGAGCAGTTCTTC
CDR3: CASSARTSGGYNEQFF

J: TRBJ2-1
size: .
D: .
V: TRBV20-1
DNA: TGCAGTGCTAGAGATGTAGCGAACGATGAGCAGTTCTTC
CDR3: CSARDVANDEQFF

J: TRBJ2-7
size: few
D: TRBD1
V: TRBV3-1
DNA: TGTGCCAGCAGCGCCGGGACAGGACACCAATCCTACGAGCAGTACTTC
CDR3: CASSAGTGHQSYEQYF

J: TRBJ2-1
size: .
D: .
V: TRBV14
DNA: TGTGCCAGCAGCCAGATGACAGACTACAATGAGCAGTTCTTC
CDR3: CASSQMTDYNEQFF

J: TRBJ2-5
size: .
D: TRBD1
V: TRBV20-1
DNA: TGCAGTGCTCACAGGGGTCCGGGAGAGACCCAGTACTTC
CDR3: CSAHRGPGETQYF

J: TRBJ2-7
size: .
D: .
V: TRBV18
DNA: TGTGCCAGCTCAGTCACAGAGTCCTACGAGCAGTACTTC
CDR3: CASSVTESYEQYF

J: TRBJ2-1
size: .
D: TRBD2
V: TRBV24-1
DNA: TGTGCCACCAGTTCATCCGGGACTAGCGTTCGGGAGCAGTTCTTC
CDR3: CATSSSGTSVREQFF

J: TRBJ2-5
size: .
D: TRBD2
V: TRBV5-1
DNA: TGCGCCAGCAGCTCTCGGGGGGGCCATGAGACCCAGTACTTC
CDR3: CASSSRGGHETQYF

J: TRBJ1-2
size: .
D: TRBD1
V: TRBV29-1
DNA: TGCAGCGTGGGGGACAGTCGTAACTATGGCTACACCTTC
CDR3: CSVGDSRNYGYTF

J: TRBJ2-5
size: .
D: .
V: TRBV20-1
DNA: TGCAGTGCTGCCTCCACTGGCCCAGAGACCCAGTACTTC
CDR3: CSAASTGPETQYF

J: TRBJ2-7
size: once
D: .
V: TRBV5-8
DNA: TGTGCCAGCAGCCGAGCTGGGACCTTCTACGAGCAGTACTTC
CDR3: CASSRAGTFYEQYF

J: TRBJ2-2
size: .
D: .
V: TRBV6-5
DNA: TGTGCCAGCAGTTACTCGAGGGGTTTGGTCACCGGGGAGCTGTTTTTT
CDR3: CASSYSRGLVTGELFF

J: TRBJ2-7
size: once
D: TRBD2
V: TRBV4-2
DNA: TGTGCCAGCAGCCCGACTAGCGGGAGGTTCTACGAGCAGTACTTC
CDR3: CASSPTSGRFYEQYF

J: TRBJ1-2
size: .
D: TRBD1
V: TRBV20-1
DNA: TGCAGTGCTAGAGAGGACAGGACCTATGGCTACACCTTC
CDR3: CSAREDRTYGYTF

J: TRBJ2-2
size: .
D: TRBD2
V: TRBV7-9
DNA: TGTGCCAGCAGCAGTACTAGCGGGGGACCTCATGACACCGGGGAGCTGTTTTTT
CDR3: CASSSTSGGPHDTGELFF

J: TRBJ2-1
size: few
D: TRBD1
V: TRBV7-2
DNA: TGTGCCAGCAGCTTGCAGGGACAGGGTGTGGATGAGCAGTTCTTC
CDR3: CASSLQGQGVDEQFF

J: TRBJ2-3
size: .
D: .
V: TRBV29-1
DNA: TGCAGCGCCTTCCGAGATACGCAGTATTTT
CDR3: CSAFRDTQYF

J: TRBJ2-3
size: .
D: .
V: TRBV7-2
DNA: TGTGCCAGCAGAGAGGGGAACACAGATACGCAGTATTTT
CDR3: CASREGNTDTQYF

J: TRBJ1-2
size: .
D: .
V: TRBV3-1
DNA: TGTGCCAGCAGCGCCCGGAACGGGCGCCACACCTTC
CDR3: CASSARNGRHTF

J: TRBJ1-2
size: few
D: TRBD1
V: TRBV9
DNA: TGTGCCAGCAGCCCTCCCGACAGGGCTAACTATGGCTACACCTTC
CDR3: CASSPPDRANYGYTF

J: TRBJ2-1
size: .
D: TRBD1
V: TRBV20-1
DNA: TGCAGTGCTAGGGGGGACAGGGCCCAAGAGACCCAGTTCTTC
CDR3: CSARGDRAQETQFF

J: TRBJ2-1
size: .
D: TRBD2
V: TRBV20-1
DNA: TGCAGTGCTAGAGATTTAATAGCGGGGGGTACTGAGCAGTTCTTC
CDR3: CSARDLIAGGTEQFF

J: TRBJ2-1
size: .
D: .
V: TRBV21-1
DNA: TGTGCCAGCAACCATCAGACCTGGGCAGCTGCTGAGCAGTTCTTC
CDR3: CASNHQTWAAAEQFF

J: TRBJ2-6
size: .
D: .
V: TRBV20-1
DNA: TGCAGTGCTAACGCAGTCTCTGGGGCCAACGTCCTGACTTTC
CDR3: CSANAVSGANVLTF

J: TRBJ2-1
size: .
D: TRBD1
V: TRBV5-1
DNA: TGCGCCAGCAGCTGGCGGGACAGGGGGTCCTACAATGAGCAGTTCTTC
CDR3: CASSWRDRGSYNEQFF

J: TRBJ2-6
size: .
D: .
V: TRBV6-2/TRBV6-3
DNA: TGTGCCAGCAGTTACTCGGTTGAAACCTCTGGGGCCAACGTCCTGACTTTC
CDR3: CASSYSVETSGANVLTF

J: TRBJ1-2
size: few
D: TRBD1
V: TRBV4-2
DNA: TGTGCCAGCAGGCGGGGGACAGAGGAGGGCTACACCTTC
CDR3: CASRRGTEEGYTF

J: TRBJ2-5
size: .
D: TRBD2
V: TRBV11-2
DNA: TGTGCCAGCGGCATGGGGGGGTCGTACGAGACCCAGTACTTC
CDR3: CASGMGGSYETQYF

J: TRBJ2-1
size: .
D: TRBD1
V: TRBV5-4
DNA: TGTGCCAGCAGCTTGGCCCGGACAGGGAACAATGAGCAGTTCTTC
CDR3: CASSLARTGNNEQFF

J: TRBJ2-1
size: .
D: .
V: TRBV5-1
DNA: TGCGCCAGCAGCCGTAGCGAGCCTTACAATGAGCAGTTCTTC
CDR3: CASSRSEPYNEQFF

J: TRBJ2-5
size: .
D: TRBD2
V: TRBV3-1
DNA: TGTGCCAGCAGTCCCCGCGGGGGAGTACAAGAGACCCAGTACTTC
CDR3: CASSPRGGVQETQYF

J: TRBJ1-2
size: few
D: .
V: TRBV7-9
DNA: TGTGCCAGCAGCGCTCCAAGTAACAGAGCTAACTATGGCTACACCTTC
CDR3: CASSAPSNRANYGYTF

J: TRBJ2-5
size: .
D: TRBD1
V: TRBV25-1
DNA: TGTGCCAGCAAAGGGACAGGGTTCCGGGGGATTCAAGAGACCCAGTACTTC
CDR3: CASKGTGFRGIQETQYF

J: TRBJ1-6
size: .
D: .
V: TRBV7-2
DNA: TGTGCCAGCAGCTCCCCTAGCAGGGGCAATTCACCCCTCCACTTT
CDR3: CASSSPSRGNSPLHF

J: TRBJ1-5
size: .
D: .
V: TRBV11-2
DNA: TGTGCCAGCAGCTTGCGGTCGGGAAGCAATCAGCCCCAGCATTTT
CDR3: CASSLRSGSNQPQHF

J: TRBJ1-3
size: .
D: .
V: TRBV7-2
DNA: TGTGCCAGCAGTTTAGGTATAGGCGGAAACACCATATATTTT
CDR3: CASSLGIGGNTIYF

J: TRBJ2-1
size: .
D: TRBD1
V: TRBV24-1
DNA: TGTGCCACCATCCGGGACAGGGGGCCCAATGAGCAGTTCTTC
CDR3: CATIRDRGPNEQFF

J: TRBJ2-3
size: .
D: .
V: TRBV28
DNA: TGTGCCAGCAGGGACAGCACCACAGATACGCAGTATTTT
CDR3: CASRDSTTDTQYF

J: TRBJ2-2
size: .
D: TRBD1
V: TRBV27
DNA: TGTGCCAGCAGTTGGGGTAGGGGACAGGGGGTGAACACCGGGGAGCTGTTTTTT
CDR3: CASSWGRGQGVNTGELFF

J: TRBJ2-7
size: once
D: .
V: TRBV28
DNA: TGTGCCAGCAGAATACAGGGGGGGTACGAGCAGTACTTC
CDR3: CASRIQGGYEQYF

J: TRBJ2-5
size: once
D: TRBD1
V: TRBV7-2
DNA: TGTGCCAGCAGCTTAGTCGGGACAGGGGGCTACAATGAGCAGTACTTC
CDR3: CASSLVGTGGYNEQYF

J: TRBJ1-1
size: .
D: .
V: TRBV18
DNA: TGTGCCAGCTCGCAGGGACGCGTAGGGACTGAAGCTTTCTTT
CDR3: CASSQGRVGTEAFF

J: TRBJ2-1
size: .
D: .
V: TRBV11-2
DNA: TGTGCCAGCAGCCCTCGTGGGAGACCCGTCGGAGATGAGCAGTTCTTC
CDR3: CASSPRGRPVGDEQFF

J: TRBJ2-1
size: .
D: .
V: TRBV5-1
DNA: TGCGCCAGCAGCTTGGTACGACAGGCGAACAATGAGCAGTTCTTC
CDR3: CASSLVRQANNEQFF

J: TRBJ1-5
size: once
D: .
V: TRBV4-1
DNA: TGCGCCAGCAGCCAGGGGGACGGACGCAATCAGCCCCAGCATTTT
CDR3: CASSQGDGRNQPQHF

J: TRBJ2-7
size: .
D: .
V: TRBV3-1
DNA: TGTGCCAGCAGCCAAGCAGGTCGTCCGGTGGCCTACGAGCAGTACTTC
CDR3: CASSQAGRPVAYEQYF

J: TRBJ2-5
size: .
D: .
V: TRBV5-5
DNA: TGTGCCAGCAGCCACGGGGGCGGCAGGATGACCTACGAGCGGTACTTC
CDR3: CASSHGGGRMTYERYF

J: TRBJ2-7
size: .
D: TRBD2
V: TRBV4-1
DNA: TGCGCCAGCAGCCAATCCGGGACTAGCGTCGACGAGCAGTACTTC
CDR3: CASSQSGTSVDEQYF

J: TRBJ1-5
size: .
D: .
V: TRBV20-1
DNA: TGCAGTGCCGGGCTCGGGGAAAGCAATCAGCCCCAGCATTTT
CDR3: CSAGLGESNQPQHF

J: TRBJ2-5
size: .
D: TRBD2
V: TRBV20-1
DNA: TGCAGTGCTAGTCGGGGGGGAGAAGAGACCCAGTACTTC
CDR3: CSASRGGEETQYF

J: TRBJ2-7
size: few
D: TRBD1
V: TRBV12-3/TRBV12-4
DNA: TGTGCCAGCAGACCGGCGACAGGGGAGGCCTACGAGCAGTACTTC
CDR3: CASRPATGEAYEQYF

J: TRBJ2-1
size: few
D: TRBD1
V: TRBV4-1
DNA: TGCGCCAGCAGCCAAGACGGGACAGGGGATGGGCAGTTCTTC
CDR3: CASSQDGTGDGQFF